Shown below are 14 T cell receptor beta chains from a single sample sequenced in a study of metastatic and nonmetastatic thyroid tumors. TCRdb recomputed clones from the PCR reads via MiXCR. Found here are about 10,000 clones, 12% of them singletons; the top ten hold approximately 12%. Not a single patient had been given any form of treatment at any point before undergoing thyroid surgery. Sequenced input: blood. The receptors derive from a female donor with papillary thyroid cancer or a benign thyroid nodule (not recorded which). Some clones in this sample may be carry-over from other donors' samples.

This clone was found many times. This sequence joins TRBV5-6 and TRBJ2-7; tentatively, D is TRBD1 (6 bases). Germline V CDR1 and CDR2: SGHDT, YYEEEE. V was clipped by 6 bases and J by 0 bases, with 13 bases between them. The CDR3 spans 14 residues. The CDR3 region is CASTLTTGSYEQYF. The CDR3 nucleotides read TGTGCCAGCACCCTCACGACAGGCTCCTACGAGCAGTACTTC.

This clone was counted ten times or more. V gene TRBV18 combines with J gene TRBJ2-5; possibly TRBD1 for D (5 bases). The germline V gene has CDR1 KGHSH and CDR2 LQKENI. Deletions cut 2 bases from V and 1 base from J, with 14 bases between. This CDR3 has 16 amino acids. CDR3 bases: TGTGCCAGCTCACCAAGACAGCTCTACTTCCAAGAGACCCAGTACTTC. Its protein is CASSPRQLYFQETQYF. Variable domain in full (rest from reference TRBV18 and TRBJ2-5): NAGVMQNPRHLVRRRGQEARLRCSPMKGHSHVYWYRQLPEEGLKFMVYLQKENIIDESGMPKERFSAEFPKEGPSILRIQQVVRGDSAAYFCASSPRQLYFQETQYFGPGTRLLVL.

In its sample, this clone was seen many times. Additional DNA sequences in this sample encode the identical CDR3. The V call is TRBV5-1, the J call TRBJ2-1; 8 bases agree with TRBD2. Unmatched junction bases numbered 4, after V lost 1 base and J lost 7 bases. The CDR3 length is 14 residues. From germline, CDR1 is SGHRS and CDR2 YFSETQ. The CDR3 coding sequence is TGCGCCAGCAGCTTGTTAGCGGGAAGTAATGAGCAGTTCTTC. This translates into CASSLLAGSNEQFF.

This clone was counted at least ten times. The CDR3 loop reads CASSLFFQPQHF. The CDR3 DNA follows: TGTGCCAGCAGCTTATTTTTTCAGCCCCAGCATTTT. This chain uses TRBV7-9 with TRBJ1-5, with D unresolved. Trimming stripped 2 bases from V and 6 bases from J, with 5 bases between. The length of the CDR3 is 12 residues. Germline V gene data show CDR1 as SEHNR and CDR2 as FQNEAQ (reference sequence).

This clone ranks as medium-sized (0.01 to 0.1%). The same CDR3 can be traced to other DNA sequences in this sample. The rearrangement joins TRBV12-3 or TRBV12-4 to TRBJ1-2; no firm D call. V was shortened by 3 bases and J by 6 bases, with 11 bases between the two germline ends. The CDR3 spans 13 residues. CDR3 nucleotide sequence: TGTGCCAGCAGTTTTCGAGAAGGCGATGGCTACACCTTC. Encoded protein: CASSFREGDGYTF.

This rearrangement joins TRBV19 to TRBJ2-2; D is possibly TRBD2 (5 bases). CDR3 length: 15 amino acids. Germline V lookup: CDR1 LNHDA, CDR2 SQIVND (reference sequence). Between the trimmed V and J ends, which lost 3 bases and 0 bases, there was a span of 8 bases. CDR3 in amino acids: CASSIPGANTGELFF. The CDR3 nucleotides read TGTGCCAGTAGTATCCCCGGGGCGAACACCGGGGAGCTGTTTTTT.

There are many counts of this clone. This rearrangement joins TRBV5-1 to TRBJ2-1; 10 positions agree with TRBD2. Germline assignment: CDR1 SGHRS and CDR2 YFSETQ. This CDR3 contains 17 residues. V lost 1 base and J lost 0; bases outside the gene matches: 4. The CDR3 DNA reads TGCGCCAGCAGCTTGCTAGCGGGGGCCAGCTCCTACAATGAGCAGTTCTTC. Its translation is CASSLLAGASSYNEQFF.

This clone was detected a few times. CDR3 loop: CASRTTGGGQPQHF. In nucleotides, the CDR3 is TGTGCCAGTAGAACAACAGGGGGCGGACAGCCCCAGCATTTT. The chain joins TRBV19 to TRBJ1-5; 9 bases map to TRBD1. V gave up 6 bases and J gave up 7 bases; unmatched junction bases: 7. Germline loops: CDR1 LNHDA, CDR2 SQIVND (reference sequence). The CDR3 runs 14 residues.

This clone occurred many times. The rearrangement uses TRBV20-1 and TRBJ2-7; D is possibly TRBD1 (5 bases). Germline V gene lookup returns CDR1 DFQATT and CDR2 SNEGSKA (reference sequence). The CDR3 covers 15 residues. The V end lost 0 bases, the J end lost 2 bases, and 14 bases lay between the germline ends. CDR3 sequence reads: CSARDLIRGAYEQYF. The CDR3 DNA reads as TGCAGTGCTAGAGATTTGATAAGGGGTGCCTACGAGCAGTACTTC.

In this sample, this clone turned up many times. The rearrangement joins TRBV4-2 to TRBJ2-7, with D possibly being TRBD2 (6 bases). This CDR3 is 17 amino acids long. The V gene's germline CDR1 is LGHNA and CDR2 YNFKEQ. Trimming removed 1 base from V and 2 bases from J, with 18 bases in between. CDR3 sequence (DNA): TGTGCCAGCAGCCAAGTGGGGGGAGGACCAGCCCCCTACGAGCAGTACTTC. Translation: CASSQVGGGPAPYEQYF.

In this sample, this clone is medium-sized. V usage is TRBV4-1 and J usage is TRBJ1-5, with 7 nucleotides matching TRBD1. V shed 4 bases and J 2 bases; nucleotides not matched to a gene: 8. The CDR3 is made up of 16 amino acids. CDR1 is MGHRA, CDR2 YSYEKL, per germline. The CDR3 nucleotides are TGCGCCAGCAGCCCCCAGGGGGAGGGGGGCAATCAGCCCCAGCATTTT. Translating it yields CASSPQGEGGNQPQHF.

CDR3 sequence: CASSYYTSGELFF. The CDR3 DNA follows: TGTGCCAGCAGTTACTACACATCAGGGGAGCTGTTTTTT. The V and J genes are TRBV6-2 or TRBV6-3 and TRBJ2-2, with D hard to call. Trimming removed 1 base at V and 8 bases at J, with 8 bases between. Germline V CDR1 and CDR2: MNHEY, SVGEGT. CDR3 size: 13 residues.

The table lists this clone with many counts. The chain links TRBV7-3 to TRBJ2-3; 11 bases map to TRBD2. The V and J ends lost 5 bases and 0 bases, in that order; junction bases with no gene match: 4. This CDR3 region has 16 residues. Germline V gives CDR1 SGHTA, CDR2 FQGTGA. CDR3 bases: TGTGCCAGCAGCGACCGGACTAGCGGGAGCACAGATACGCAGTATTTT. It is translated as CASSDRTSGSTDTQYF.

This clone was detected ten times or more. The chain links TRBV20-1 to TRBJ2-3; TRBD2 matches at 15 bases. The CDR3 is made up of 16 amino acids. Germline V gives CDR1 DFQATT, CDR2 SNEGSKA (reference sequence). Trimming removed 6 bases from V and 3 bases from J; junction bases left unmatched: 7. This chain's CDR3 is CSAEAGTSGGTDTQYF. CDR3 DNA: TGCAGTGCCGAGGCCGGGACTAGCGGGGGGACAGATACGCAGTATTTT.